The 25 T cell receptor beta chains below were found in one sample sequenced in a study of OX40 agonist ivuxolimab in advanced cancers. Sequenced by immunoSEQ multiplex PCR; TCRdb stores in-frame clones only, minus some. The table has 65,000 to 85,000 clones, around 80% seen once. The source material was CD4+ or CD8+ T cells sorted from blood, sampled in a trial of the OX40 agonist ivuxolimab. Receptors originate from an adult with an advanced solid tumor such as melanoma, head and neck, liver or kidney cancer.

The chain has TRBV5-1 and TRBJ2-7; no definite D call. Germline lookup yields CDR1 SGHRS and CDR2 YFSETQ. V was shortened by 5 bases and J by 0 bases, with 12 bases between the two germline ends. The CDR3 has 14 residues. CDR3 in amino acids: CASSLTQTSYEQYF. CDR3 bases: TGCGCCAGCAGTTTGACCCAAACCTCCTACGAGCAGTACTTC.

For the CDR3, the DNA is TGTGCCAGCAGCTACCGGCGGGATGAGCAGTTCTTC. This encodes CASSYRRDEQFF. This chain connects TRBV7-9 to TRBJ2-1; D may be TRBD2 (5 bases). The CDR3 spans 12 residues. Per the germline V gene, CDR1 is SEHNR and CDR2 is FQNEAQ (reference sequence). Trimming shortened V by 4 bases and J by 8 bases, and 9 bases separated the two germline ends.

The V call is TRBV11-3, the J call TRBJ1-6, with D uncertain. Looked up from germline, CDR1 is SGHNT and CDR2 is YENEEA. Trimming took 5 bases from V and 2 from J, leaving 10 bases between them. The CDR3 consists of 15 residues. The CDR3 bases are TGTGCCAGCAGCCTCCGAGGCACCTATAATTCACCCCTCCACTTT. Protein product: CASSLRGTYNSPLHF.

The chain combines TRBV29-1 with TRBJ1-5; 8 positions agree with TRBD1. CDR3 size: 12 residues. Per germline, CDR1 SQVTM and CDR2 ANQGSEA. The CDR3 nucleotides read TGCATTTGGACAGGGAGCGATCAGCCCCAGCATTTT. Translated: CIWTGSDQPQHF.

V usage is TRBV7-9 and J usage is TRBJ1-1, with D tentatively TRBD1 (5 bases). The CDR3 consists of 17 residues. V lost 0 bases and J 3 bases, leaving 17 bases between the germline ends. The germline gives CDR1 SEHNR, CDR2 FQNEAQ (reference sequence). The CDR3 sequence is CASSLAPGRDLDTEAFF. The CDR3 nucleotides read TGTGCCAGCAGCTTAGCCCCGGGACGGGACTTGGACACTGAAGCTTTCTTT.

The V gene is TRBV7-2, the J gene TRBJ1-5; TRBD1 matches 7 bases. Germline values: CDR1 SGHTA, CDR2 FQGNSA. Germline trimming cut 4 bases from V and 5 bases from J; bases unmatched to any gene: 14. This CDR3 comprises 17 residues. CDR3 region: CASSSRRVQGPHQPQHF. For the CDR3, the DNA is TGTGCCAGCAGCTCCCGGCGGGTACAGGGGCCCCATCAGCCCCAGCATTTT.

V usage is TRBV7-2 and J usage is TRBJ2-4, with 10 bases identical to TRBD2. V dropped 5 bases and J dropped 13; count of bases not matched to a gene: 5. This CDR3 is 12 amino acids long. CDR1 and CDR2 (germline): SGHTA, FQGNSA. The CDR3 spells CASSQSAGGQYF. The CDR3 DNA sequence: TGTGCCAGCAGCCAGTCAGCGGGGGGGCAGTACTTC.

The chain combines TRBV5-1 with TRBJ2-2; D unclear. CDR1 and CDR2 (germline): SGHRS, YFSETQ. The CDR3 is 16 amino acids. Trimming cost V 0 bases and J 1 base, with 10 bases left between them. CDR3 loop: CASSLASQQNTGELFF. The CDR3 nucleotides read TGCGCCAGCAGCTTGGCCAGTCAGCAGAACACCGGGGAGCTGTTTTTT.

The V gene is TRBV6-6, the J gene TRBJ2-6; D is perhaps TRBD1 (6 bases). The germline gives CDR1 MNHNY, CDR2 SVGAGI (reference sequence). The V end was cut by 6 bases, the J end by 1 base, with 10 bases between. This CDR3 contains 15 residues. CDR3 DNA sequence: TGTGCCAGCAGGAGACAGGCGTCTGGGGCCAACGTCCTGACTTTC. Residues: CASRRQASGANVLTF.

The CDR3 loop reads CASSSAGGYGYTF. As DNA, the CDR3 is TGTGCCAGCAGTTCGGCAGGGGGCTATGGCTACACCTTC. The chain employs TRBV6-5 and TRBJ1-2; 7 positions agree with TRBD1. CDR3 length: 13 residues. The junction had 3 bases not matched to a gene; V was cut back by 4 bases and J by 4 bases. Germline V gene lookup returns CDR1 MNHEY and CDR2 SVGAGI.

The CDR3 is CASSLTSLYEQYF. Written as DNA, the CDR3 is TGTGCCAGCAGCTTAACTAGTCTGTACGAGCAGTACTTC. The gene calls are TRBV5-8 and TRBJ2-7, with D possibly being TRBD2 (5 bases). The V end lost 2 bases, the J end lost 4 bases, and 10 bases lay between the germline ends. Germline V gives CDR1 SGHTS, CDR2 YDEGEE. CDR3 size: 13 residues.

This clone was seen more than once but under ten times. The V and J genes are TRBV19 and TRBJ1-2; 9 bases match TRBD1. The germline CDR1 and CDR2 sequences are LNHDA and SQIVND (reference sequence). V gave up 4 bases and J gave up 4 bases; unmatched junction bases: 1. The CDR3 length is 13 residues. This CDR3 is CASSRTGAYGYTF. The CDR3 nucleotides read TGTGCCAGTAGTAGGACAGGGGCCTATGGCTACACCTTC.

The CDR3 nucleotides are TGCGCCAGCAGCCGGTCGTCAGGCTCTGGAAACACCATATATTTT. Translation gives CASSRSSGSGNTIYF. The chain links TRBV5-1 to TRBJ1-3; D gene uncertain. Germline V gene lookup returns CDR1 SGHRS and CDR2 YFSETQ. This CDR3 has 15 amino acids. Trimming shortened V by 4 bases and J by 0 bases, and 11 bases separated the two germline ends.

The V and J genes are TRBV27 and TRBJ2-3; TRBD1 matches at 7 bases. Germline V gene data show CDR1 as MNHEY and CDR2 as SMNVEV (reference sequence). The V gene end was trimmed by 7 bases and the J gene end by 3 bases; junction bases not matched to a gene: 7. This CDR3 has 14 amino acids. The CDR3: CASTRGLWTDTQYF. For the CDR3, the DNA is TGTGCCAGCACGAGGGGGCTTTGGACAGATACGCAGTATTTT.

This clone came up once. The V call is TRBV11-2, the J call TRBJ2-3; 10 bases map to TRBD2. The CDR3 sequence is 16 residues long. V was pared by 4 bases and J by 2 bases, with 6 bases of the junction left unmatched. The germline V gene has CDR1 SGHAT and CDR2 FQNNGV. The CDR3 spells CASSSLAGGITDTQYF. CDR3 nucleotide sequence: TGTGCCAGCAGCTCCTTAGCGGGGGGAATCACAGATACGCAGTATTTT.

The DNA for the CDR3 is TGTGCCAGCAGCCAAGTGGGTCGGACCCAAGAGACCCAGTACTTC. It specifies CASSQVGRTQETQYF. The chain joins TRBV14 to TRBJ2-5; D not resolved. The V end was cut by 1 base, the J end by 1 base, with 10 bases between. The germline V gene has CDR1 SGHDN and CDR2 FVKESK. The CDR3 has 15 amino acids.

This clone was recorded once. The genes are TRBV4-1 and TRBJ2-7; D is unresolved. V lost 1 base and J lost 0, with 13 bases in between. Germline V gene lookup returns CDR1 MGHRA and CDR2 YSYEKL. There are 16 residues in the CDR3. The CDR3 DNA reads TGCGCCAGCAGCCAAGTCGCGCAGGCCAGCTCCTACGAGCAGTACTTC. Amino acids: CASSQVAQASSYEQYF.

V is TRBV5-5 and J is TRBJ2-3; tentatively, D is TRBD1 (5 bases). Trimming removed 5 bases at V and 1 base at J, with 14 bases between. CDR3 size: 15 residues. From germline, CDR1 is SGHKS and CDR2 YYEKEE (reference sequence). CDR3 bases: TGTGCCAGCAGACGAGCACTACAGGGCACAGATACGCAGTATTTT. It is translated as CASRRALQGTDTQYF.

The chain combines TRBV11-2 with TRBJ2-1; D call uncertain. This CDR3 has 11 residues. The V gene's germline CDR1 is SGHAT and CDR2 FQNNGV. The V and J ends lost 5 bases and 9 bases respectively, with 8 bases between them. This CDR3 is CASSPRGEQFF. The CDR3 DNA sequence: TGTGCCAGCAGCCCCCGCGGTGAGCAGTTCTTC. Filled out from reference TRBV11-2 and TRBJ2-1, the complete variable domain reads EAGVAQSPRYKIIEKRQSVAFWCNPISGHATLYWYQQILGQGPKLLIQFQNNGVVDDSQLPKDRFSAERLKGVDSTLKIQPAKLEDSAVYLCASSPRGEQFFGPGTRLTVL.

The V call is TRBV5-6, the J call TRBJ2-3; D gene uncertain. The germline gives CDR1 SGHDT, CDR2 YYEEEE. Deletions cut 7 bases from V and 4 bases from J, with 4 bases between. The CDR3 totals 10 residues. The CDR3 sequence is CASGADTQYF. The CDR3 DNA reads TGTGCCAGCGGTGCAGATACGCAGTATTTT.

The rearrangement links TRBV5-1 to TRBJ1-1; 8 positions match TRBD1. The length of the CDR3 is 14 residues. The trim removed 2 bases at V and 5 bases at J, leaving 5 bases unmatched. The germline gives CDR1 SGHRS, CDR2 YFSETQ. CDR3 amino acids: CASSLGQGWTEAFF. The CDR3 DNA follows: TGCGCCAGCAGCTTAGGACAGGGTTGGACTGAAGCTTTCTTT.

There are a few counts of this clone. CDR3 sequence reads: CASSYNRGAQETQYF. Here the CDR3 DNA reads TGTGCCAGCAGTTATAACCGGGGGGCCCAAGAGACCCAGTACTTC. The chain links TRBV13 to TRBJ2-5; TRBD2 might be the D (7 bases). This CDR3 has 15 residues. CDR1 PRHDT and CDR2 FYEKMQ come from the germline V gene (reference sequence). V lost 6 bases and J lost 1, with 15 bases in between. The complete variable domain, with remaining parts taken from reference TRBV13 and TRBJ2-5, reads AAGVIQSPRHLIKEKRETATLKCYPIPRHDTVYWYQQGPGQDPQFLISFYEKMQSDKGSIPDRFSAQQFSDYHSELNMSSLELGDSALYFCASSYNRGAQETQYFGPGTRLLVL.

The chain couples TRBV4-2 to TRBJ1-3, with TRBD1 as a possible D gene (5 bases). The CDR3 extends over 16 amino acids. Germline V gives CDR1 LGHNA, CDR2 YNFKEQ. Trimming removed 0 bases from V and 0 bases from J, with 9 bases in between. The CDR3 spells CASSQDGGVSGNTIYF. The CDR3 DNA sequence: TGTGCCAGCAGCCAAGATGGGGGGGTCTCTGGAAACACCATATATTTT.

This clone was seen only a few times. This rearrangement joins TRBV28 to TRBJ1-4; tentative D call: TRBD1 (5 bases). Germline values: CDR1 MDHEN, CDR2 SYDVKM. V lost 6 bases to trimming and J lost 8 bases, with 13 bases between them. The CDR3 has 13 residues. As DNA, the CDR3 is TGTGCCAGCAGACTCCAGGGACGCGAAAAACTGTTTTTT. Translation: CASRLQGREKLFF.

The chain uses TRBV7-9 and TRBJ2-2; D not resolved. The CDR3 extends over 16 amino acids. Trimming cost V 1 base and J 4 bases, with 13 bases left between them. Germline V CDR1 and CDR2: SEHNR, FQNEAQ (reference sequence). CDR3 loop: CASSLDPTKPTGELFF. CDR3 coding DNA: TGTGCCAGCAGCTTAGATCCAACAAAACCCACCGGGGAGCTGTTTTTT.